The 5 T cell receptor beta chains below all came from one sample that was sequenced in a study of blood T cell repertoires in COVID-19. Here immunoSEQ multiplex PCR was the method, and the copy in TCRdb shows in-frame clones only, minus some. The data hold approximately 150,000 clones, with around four fifths observed a single time. Sample: peripheral blood. The receptors come from a woman of 80 years or more with COVID-19, enrolled during active disease.

CDR3 loop: CASSSTGDAYNEQFF. The DNA of the CDR3 is TGTGCCAGCAGTTCAACAGGGGACGCCTACAATGAGCAGTTCTTC. The rearrangement uses TRBV27 and TRBJ2-1; the match to TRBD1 covers 7 bases. CDR3 length: 15 amino acids. Per the germline V gene, CDR1 is MNHEY and CDR2 is SMNVEV (reference sequence). Germline trimming cut 4 bases from V and 2 bases from J; bases unmatched to any gene: 5.

V is TRBV7-9 and J is TRBJ1-6; 7 bases agree with TRBD1. J was trimmed by 7 bases and V by 5 bases; bases with no gene match: 8. The CDR3 runs to 15 residues. Germline V CDR1 and CDR2: SEHNR, FQNEAQ (reference sequence). The CDR3 nucleotides read TGTGCCAGCAGCCCCCCCGGGACAGTAAATTCACCCCTCCACTTT. Translating it yields CASSPPGTVNSPLHF. The full variable domain, rest sourced from reference TRBV7-9 and TRBJ1-6, is DTGVSQNPRHKITKRGQNVTFRCDPISEHNRLYWYRQTLGQGPEFLTYFQNEAQLEKSRLLSDRFSAERPKGSFSTLEIQRTEQGDSAMYLCASSPPGTVNSPLHFGNGTRLTVT.

This clone was counted between two and nine times. CDR3 amino acids: CASLPTPGTSGRVEQYF. CDR3 bases: TGTGCCAGCTTACCTACCCCCGGGACTAGCGGGAGGGTCGAGCAGTACTTC. The chain joins TRBV18 to TRBJ2-7, with 16 bases aligning to TRBD2. The germline CDR1 and CDR2 sequences are KGHSH and LQKENI. The CDR3 is 17 amino acids. V gave up 7 bases and J gave up 6 bases; unmatched junction bases: 12.

This chain connects TRBV24-1 to TRBJ1-3; 8 nucleotides align to TRBD1. The CDR3 has 15 residues. Germline loops: CDR1 KGHDR, CDR2 SFDVKD. V trimming: 7 bases; J trimming: 0 bases; junction bases outside the gene matches: 4. The CDR3 sequence is CATRSDRASGNTIYF. The CDR3 DNA reads TGTGCCACCAGATCGGACAGGGCCTCTGGAAACACCATATATTTT.

The chain couples TRBV2 to TRBJ1-3; the D gene is possibly TRBD1 (6 bases). Germline V gene sequence: CDR1 SNHLY, CDR2 FYNNEI. Trimming removed 4 bases from V and 0 bases from J, with 13 bases in between. CDR3 size: 16 residues. In nucleotides, the CDR3 is TGTGCCAGCAGTGGGGGGGGACAAATCTCTGGAAACACCATATATTTT. It encodes CASSGGGQISGNTIYF.